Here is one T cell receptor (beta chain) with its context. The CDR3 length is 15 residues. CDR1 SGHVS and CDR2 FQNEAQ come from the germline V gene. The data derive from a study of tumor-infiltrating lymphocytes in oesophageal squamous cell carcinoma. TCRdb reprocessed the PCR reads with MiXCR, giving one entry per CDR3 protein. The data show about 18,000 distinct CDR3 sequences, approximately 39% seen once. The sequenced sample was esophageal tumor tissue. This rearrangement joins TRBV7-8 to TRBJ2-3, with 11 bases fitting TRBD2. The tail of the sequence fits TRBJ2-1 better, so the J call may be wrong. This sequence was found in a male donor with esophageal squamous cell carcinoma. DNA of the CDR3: TGTGCCAGCAGCCTGGGACTAGCGGTCTACAATGAGCAGTTCTTC. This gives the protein CASSLGLAVYNEQFF.